These 2 T cell receptor beta chains originate from one sample sequenced in a study of CD8 T cells in Susac syndrome. With random hexamers, 0.5 to 1 ug RNA was reverse transcribed. TCRdb independently ran MiXCR on the immunoSEQ multiplex PCR reads; one entry per CDR3 protein. The sample consists of about 190,000 distinct CDR3 sequences, approximately 95% of them appearing once. The sequencing sample was made of CD8+ T cells from PBMCs. Receptors were obtained from a human donor with Susac syndrome.

The genes are TRBV9 and TRBJ2-3; D is uncertain. Trimming shortened V by 0 bases and J by 8 bases, and 7 bases separated the two germline ends. The CDR3 runs to 12 residues. The V gene's germline CDR1 is SGDLS and CDR2 YYNGEE. The CDR3 DNA reads as TGTGCCAGCAGCGTAGGGCGAGCTACGCAGTATTTT. Protein sequence: CASSVGRATQYF.

J is TRBJ1-5 and V is TRBV15; 10 bases are shared with TRBD1. The CDR3 has 15 residues. V dropped 4 bases and J dropped 7; count of bases not matched to a gene: 7. The germline V gene encodes CDR1 LNHNV and CDR2 YYDKDF (reference sequence). In DNA, the CDR3 is TGTGCCACCAGCACCGACAGGGGGCTTATCCAGCCCCAGCATTTT. Translating it yields CATSTDRGLIQPQHF.